The sample holds many counts of the clone carrying this TCR beta chain. Antigen specificity is unknown. Unique molecular identifiers tagged the TCRbeta library. One entry per CDR3 protein, called by TCRdb with MiXCR from the PCR reads. The sample yields about 250,000 distinct CDR3 sequences, roughly a quarter seen once. This specimen comes from a study of T-cell reconstitution after alpha-beta-depleted transplantation in children. Findings and caveats of the study: T-cell numbers and diversity one year post-transplant derived largely from freshly generated T cells.

The CDR3 loop spans 14 amino acids. CDR1 and CDR2 from the germline V gene are MNHNS and SASEGT. With V trimmed by 5 bases and J by 3 bases, 6 bases remained unmatched. The source is a female patient between 2 and 15 years old who had a stem cell transplant for congenital amegakaryocytic thrombocytopenia, so the T cells may come from the graft donor. The chain has TRBV6-1 and TRBJ2-7, with TRBD2 matching 8 bases. The sequencing used PBMCs, mostly from graft donor cells, collected 360 days after TCRalphabeta/CD19-depleted stem cell transplant. The CDR3 loop is CASSTGTSLYEQYF. As DNA, the CDR3 is TGTGCCAGCAGTACGGGGACTAGTCTCTACGAGCAGTACTTC.